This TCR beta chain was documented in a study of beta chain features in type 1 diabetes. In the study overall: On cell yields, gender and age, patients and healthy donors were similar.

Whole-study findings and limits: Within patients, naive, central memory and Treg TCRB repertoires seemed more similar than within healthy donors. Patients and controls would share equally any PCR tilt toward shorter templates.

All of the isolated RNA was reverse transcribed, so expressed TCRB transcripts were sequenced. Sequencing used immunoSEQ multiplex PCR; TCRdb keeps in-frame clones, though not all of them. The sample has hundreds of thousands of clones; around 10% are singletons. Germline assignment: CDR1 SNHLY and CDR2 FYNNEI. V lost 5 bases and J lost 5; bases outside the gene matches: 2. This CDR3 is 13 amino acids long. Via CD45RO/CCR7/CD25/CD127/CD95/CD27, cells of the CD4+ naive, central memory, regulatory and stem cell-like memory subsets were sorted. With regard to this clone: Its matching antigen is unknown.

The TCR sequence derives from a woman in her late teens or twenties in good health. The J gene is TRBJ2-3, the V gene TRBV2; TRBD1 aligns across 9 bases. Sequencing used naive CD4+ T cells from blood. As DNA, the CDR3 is TGTGCCAGCAGTAGGGACAGGGTAGATACGCAGTATTTT. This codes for CASSRDRVDTQYF.